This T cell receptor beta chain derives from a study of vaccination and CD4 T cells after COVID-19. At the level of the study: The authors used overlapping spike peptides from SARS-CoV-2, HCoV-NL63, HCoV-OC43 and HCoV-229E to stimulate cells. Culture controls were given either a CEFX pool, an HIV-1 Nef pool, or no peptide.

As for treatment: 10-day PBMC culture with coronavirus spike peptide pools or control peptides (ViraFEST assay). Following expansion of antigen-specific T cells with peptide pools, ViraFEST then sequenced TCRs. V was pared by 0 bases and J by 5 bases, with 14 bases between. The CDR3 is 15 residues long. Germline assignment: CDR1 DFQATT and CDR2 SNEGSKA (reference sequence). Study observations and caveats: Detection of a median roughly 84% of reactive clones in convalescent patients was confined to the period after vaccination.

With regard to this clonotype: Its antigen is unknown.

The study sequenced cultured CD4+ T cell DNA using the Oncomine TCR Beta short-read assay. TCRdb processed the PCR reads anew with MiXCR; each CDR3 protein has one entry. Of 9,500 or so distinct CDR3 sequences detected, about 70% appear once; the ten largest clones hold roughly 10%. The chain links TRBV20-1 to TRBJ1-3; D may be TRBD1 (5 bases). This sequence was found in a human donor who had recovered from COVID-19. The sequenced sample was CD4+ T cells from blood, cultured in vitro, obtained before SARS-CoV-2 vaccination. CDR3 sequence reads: CSAREGTSGRNTIYF. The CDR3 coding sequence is TGCAGTGCTAGAGAGGGGACTTCGGGGAGAAACACCATATATTTT.